Below, 32 T cell receptor beta chains from the same sample are listed, as sequenced in a study of shared clonotypes between healthy human individuals. TCRdb's copy holds only in-frame clones and misses some; the assay was immunoSEQ multiplex PCR. The table shows 660,000 or so clones, with 95% to 96% occurring only once. CD45RO-negative, CCR7-positively selected cells formed the naive CD8 fraction, excluding terminally differentiated effector memory CD45RA+ cells. Sequenced material: naive CD8+ T cells sorted from blood. Every receptor here comes from a woman younger than 45 in good health.

The genes are TRBV15 and TRBJ2-1; D uncertain. The CDR3 contains 14 residues. Trimming removed 8 bases at V and 7 bases at J, with 18 bases between. Germline CDR1 and CDR2: LNHNV and YYDKDF (reference sequence). CDR3 protein: CATCPSWASNEQFF. The CDR3 region has the DNA TGTGCCACCTGCCCTAGTTGGGCCTCTAATGAGCAGTTCTTC. The full variable domain, in which reference TRBV15 and TRBJ2-1 provide the parts outside the CDR3, is DAMVIQNPRYQVTQFGKPVTLSCSQTLNHNVMYWYQQKSSQAPKLLFHYYDKDFNNEADTPDNFQSRRPNTSFCFLDIRSPGLGDTAMYLCATCPSWASNEQFFGPGTRLTVL.

This rearrangement joins TRBV9 to TRBJ2-1; 10 bases fit TRBD1. The CDR3 contains 15 residues. CDR1 and CDR2 (germline): SGDLS, YYNGEE. The junction had 9 bases not matched to a gene; V was cut back by 2 bases and J by 10 bases. The CDR3 region is CASSVAGTGVDEQFF. In nucleotides, the CDR3 is TGTGCCAGCAGCGTCGCCGGGACAGGGGTCGACGAGCAGTTCTTC.

The chain is built from TRBV6-6 and TRBJ1-6, with no clear D. Deletions cut 6 bases from V and 8 bases from J, with 8 bases between. Germline V gene lookup returns CDR1 MNHNY and CDR2 SVGAGI (reference sequence). CDR3 length: 12 residues. This CDR3 reads CASSLVDSPLHF. Written as DNA, the CDR3 is TGTGCCAGCAGCTTGGTCGATTCACCCCTCCACTTT.

This clone was found once. The chain has TRBV4-1 and TRBJ1-5; 7 bases line up with TRBD1. Germline CDR1 MGHRA, CDR2 YSYEKL. This CDR3 comprises 15 residues. V trimming: 3 bases; J trimming: 5 bases; junction bases outside the gene matches: 7. The CDR3 sequence is CASSHRQGGHQPQHF. The CDR3 DNA sequence: TGCGCCAGCAGCCACCGACAGGGAGGGCATCAGCCCCAGCATTTT.

The rearrangement links TRBV27 to TRBJ2-1; 15 nucleotides align to TRBD2. With 1 base clipped from V and 10 bases from J, the junction kept 5 bases outside the gene matches. CDR3 size: 16 residues. Germline V CDR1 and CDR2: MNHEY, SMNVEV (reference sequence). CDR3 nucleotides: TGTGCCAGCAGTTTATTAATGGGACTAGCGGGAGGAGAGCAGTTCTTC. It codes for CASSLLMGLAGGEQFF.

The chain employs TRBV9 and TRBJ2-5; maybe TRBD1 (6 bases). The CDR3 spans 14 residues. The V and J ends lost 0 bases and 9 bases respectively, with 15 bases between them. The germline gives CDR1 SGDLS, CDR2 YYNGEE. The CDR3 DNA follows: TGTGCCAGCAGCGTAGGGACAACCTCAGGGGCCCAGTACTTC. This encodes CASSVGTTSGAQYF.

The chain uses TRBV9 and TRBJ1-1, with D unclear. This CDR3 has 15 residues. V dropped 6 bases and J dropped 0 bases, with 15 bases sitting between them. CDR1 and CDR2 (germline): SGDLS, YYNGEE. The CDR3 reads CASMWGIGLNTEAFF. CDR3 nucleotides: TGTGCCAGCATGTGGGGAATCGGTCTGAACACTGAAGCTTTCTTT.

The chain combines TRBV5-4 with TRBJ2-3; TRBD2 is a possible D gene (6 bases). V dropped 0 bases and J dropped 1 base, with 9 bases sitting between them. The CDR3 runs 15 residues. Germline V gene data show CDR1 as SGHNT and CDR2 as YYREEE (reference sequence). The CDR3 bases are TGTGCCAGCAGCTTGGGACTAGTCGGCACAGATACGCAGTATTTT. Its protein is CASSLGLVGTDTQYF.

The chain is built from TRBV27 and TRBJ2-7, with 14 bases aligning to TRBD2. J gave up 3 bases and V 4 bases, and 2 bases lay outside the gene matches. The CDR3 length is 15 residues. Germline V gene sequence: CDR1 MNHEY, CDR2 SMNVEV (reference sequence). CDR3 in amino acids: CASSYGTSGSYEQYF. CDR3 in DNA: TGTGCCAGCAGTTATGGGACTAGCGGGAGCTACGAGCAGTACTTC.

The rearrangement links TRBV5-6 to TRBJ2-3; D not resolved. The CDR3 is 12 amino acids. Germline-derived CDR1 and CDR2 are SGHDT and YYEEEE. Trimming left V 2 bases short and J 6 bases short, with 7 bases between. The CDR3, as DNA: TGTGCCAGCAGCTTCTGGAGTGATACGCAGTATTTT. Amino acid sequence: CASSFWSDTQYF.

This rearrangement joins TRBV7-9 to TRBJ1-5, with D perhaps TRBD1 (5 bases). The CDR3 covers 14 residues. Trimming pared 6 bases from V and 3 bases from J, leaving 12 bases between. Germline CDR1 reads SEHNR; CDR2 reads FQNEAQ (reference sequence). CDR3 loop: CASSPPGNNQPQHF. The DNA for the CDR3 is TGTGCCAGCAGTCCCCCAGGGAACAATCAGCCCCAGCATTTT.

The genes are TRBV5-1 and TRBJ1-4; D gene unclear. Deletions cut 0 bases from V and 8 bases from J, with 14 bases between. CDR1 and CDR2 (germline): SGHRS, YFSETQ. This CDR3 is built from 15 residues. The CDR3 DNA follows: TGCGCCAGCAGCTTGGGGGCCAATAATTTCGAAAAACTGTTTTTT. Translated: CASSLGANNFEKLFF. Combining the CDR3 with reference TRBV5-1 and TRBJ1-4 gives the whole variable domain KAGVTQTPRYLIKTRGQQVTLSCSPISGHRSVSWYQQTPGQGLQFLFEYFSETQRNKGNFPGRFSGRQFSNSRSEMNVSTLELGDSALYLCASSLGANNFEKLFFGSGTQLSVL.

The V call is TRBV9, the J call TRBJ2-2; D perhaps matches TRBD2 (6 bases). V shed 6 bases and J shed 1 base, with 10 bases lying between them. The germline V gene encodes CDR1 SGDLS and CDR2 YYNGEE. The CDR3 totals 14 residues. In nucleotides, the CDR3 is TGTGCCAGCACCTTTAGCGGGAACACCGGGGAGCTGTTTTTT. Protein: CASTFSGNTGELFF.

This chain joins TRBV7-9 and TRBJ2-5; D is possibly TRBD1 (8 bases). The CDR3 contains 13 residues. Between the trimmed V and J ends, which lost 8 bases and 5 bases, there was a span of 15 bases. Germline values: CDR1 SEHNR, CDR2 FQNEAQ (reference sequence). The CDR3 DNA reads TGTGCCAGCGTACAGGGGGGGTTGGAGACCCAGTACTTC. It encodes CASVQGGLETQYF.

This rearrangement joins TRBV7-9 to TRBJ1-1; the D gene is possibly TRBD1 (6 bases). The CDR3 length is 12 residues. The germline V gene encodes CDR1 SEHNR and CDR2 FQNEAQ (reference sequence). V was trimmed by 5 bases and J by 10 bases, leaving 14 bases between them. This CDR3 reads CASSPGGWGAFF. The DNA for the CDR3 is TGTGCCAGCAGCCCTGGGGGCTGGGGAGCTTTCTTT.

The rearrangement joins TRBV19 to TRBJ2-1; D is ambiguous. Germline V gene data show CDR1 as LNHDA and CDR2 as SQIVND (reference sequence). The CDR3 extends over 14 amino acids. V dropped 3 bases and J dropped 7 bases, with 13 bases sitting between them. CDR3 loop: CASSIAALGNEQFF. As DNA, the CDR3 is TGTGCCAGTAGTATCGCAGCCTTGGGTAATGAGCAGTTCTTC.

The chain couples TRBV6-5 to TRBJ2-1, with D possibly being TRBD2 (5 bases). Per the germline V gene, CDR1 is MNHEY and CDR2 is SVGAGI. The V gene lost 7 bases and the J gene lost 7 bases, with 17 bases spanning the gap. This CDR3 is 14 amino acids long. The CDR3 DNA sequence: TGTGCCAGCAACTTTCTCGGACCGGGAAATGAGCAGTTCTTC. It yields the protein CASNFLGPGNEQFF.

The chain carries TRBV2 and TRBJ2-7; D unresolved. Germline loops: CDR1 SNHLY, CDR2 FYNNEI. The CDR3 is 14 residues long. The V and J ends lost 4 bases and 2 bases respectively, with 12 bases between them. In nucleotides, the CDR3 is TGTGCCAGCAGTGCTGTCGGCGGTACCTACGAGCAGTACTTC. As protein: CASSAVGGTYEQYF.

The gene calls are TRBV5-8 and TRBJ2-7; D not resolved. CDR1 SGHTS and CDR2 YDEGEE come from the germline V gene. Trimming cost V 2 bases and J 2 bases, with 8 bases left between them. This CDR3 contains 13 residues. CDR3 DNA sequence: TGTGCCAGCAGCTTTGGGGAAGCCTACGAGCAGTACTTC. As protein: CASSFGEAYEQYF. The full variable domain, with the rest looked up from reference TRBV5-8 and TRBJ2-7, is EAGVTQSPTHLIKTRGQQATLRCSPISGHTSVYWYQQALGLGLQFLLWYDEGEERNRGNFPPRFSGRQFPNYSSELNVNALELEDSALYLCASSFGEAYEQYFGPGTRLTVT.

This clone turned up a few times. The genes are TRBV5-6 and TRBJ2-2; 8 nucleotides agree with TRBD2. V was pared by 1 base and J by 3 bases, with 14 bases of the junction left unmatched. This CDR3 is built from 19 residues. Germline V gene lookup returns CDR1 SGHDT and CDR2 YYEEEE. Here the CDR3 DNA reads TGTGCCAGCAGCTTGCTGCGGGAGGAGGTGGGGCGGGACACCGGGGAGCTGTTTTTT. Amino acid sequence: CASSLLREEVGRDTGELFF. Variable domain in full (rest from reference TRBV5-6 and TRBJ2-2): DAGVTQSPTHLIKTRGQQVTLRCSPKSGHDTVSWYQQALGQGPQFIFQYYEEEERQRGNFPDRFSGHQFPNYSSELNVNALLLGDSALYLCASSLLREEVGRDTGELFFGEGSRLTVL.

The rearrangement uses TRBV2 and TRBJ1-2; D call uncertain. Trimming removed 8 bases at V and 2 bases at J, with 15 bases between. This CDR3 spans 14 amino acids. Germline-derived CDR1 and CDR2 are SNHLY and FYNNEI. CDR3 sequence (DNA): TGTGCCAGCCATTGGGATCGCAGAAACTATGGCTACACCTTC. Amino acid sequence: CASHWDRRNYGYTF.

This chain connects TRBV4-1 to TRBJ1-2; 8 positions match TRBD1. The CDR3 sequence is 15 residues long. The V segment lost 6 bases and the J segment 4 bases; nucleotides outside the gene matches: 10. Germline-derived CDR1 and CDR2 are MGHRA and YSYEKL. The CDR3 DNA reads as TGCGCCAGCAGGCTAACAGGGGGACAACTCTATGGCTACACCTTC. Translated: CASRLTGGQLYGYTF.

The chain couples TRBV11-2 to TRBJ1-3; D is possibly TRBD1 (5 bases). The CDR3 runs 15 residues. The germline CDR1 and CDR2 sequences are SGHAT and FQNNGV. Trimming shortened V by 5 bases and J by 2 bases, and 13 bases separated the two germline ends. This CDR3 reads CASSAFRVTGNTIYF. For the CDR3, the DNA is TGTGCCAGCAGCGCATTCAGGGTCACTGGAAACACCATATATTTT.

Here the CDR3 reads CASRETSGTPEQYF. CDR3 DNA sequence: TGTGCCAGCAGAGAGACATCAGGCACCCCGGAGCAGTACTTC. The chain joins TRBV7-8 to TRBJ2-7; no clear D. V lost 6 bases, J lost 7 bases, and 19 bases lay in between. Germline loops: CDR1 SGHVS, CDR2 FQNEAQ. CDR3 size: 14 residues.

V is TRBV5-5 and J is TRBJ2-3, with D possibly being TRBD1 (5 bases). The ends were cut back, 2 bases at V and 2 bases at J, with 12 bases in the middle. Per the germline V gene, CDR1 is SGHKS and CDR2 is YYEKEE (reference sequence). The CDR3 loop spans 15 amino acids. The CDR3 bases are TGTGCCAGCAGCTTTGGGCAGGGCCTCACAGATACGCAGTATTTT. This encodes CASSFGQGLTDTQYF.

The rearrangement links TRBV7-3 to TRBJ2-3, with a possible D match to TRBD2 (6 bases). The CDR3 is 16 residues long. The germline gives CDR1 SGHTA, CDR2 FQGTGA. The V and J ends lost 1 base and 4 bases respectively, with 15 bases between them. The CDR3 sequence: CASSLNAFTSSDTQYF. The CDR3 DNA follows: TGTGCCAGCAGCTTAAACGCCTTTACTAGCTCAGATACGCAGTATTTT.

The V gene is TRBV7-9, the J gene TRBJ1-5; 7 nucleotides match TRBD1. CDR1 and CDR2 from the germline V gene are SEHNR and FQNEAQ (reference sequence). The CDR3 totals 14 residues. The J segment lost 2 bases and the V segment lost 3 bases, leaving 1 base of the junction unmatched. CDR3 loop: CASSFTGGNQPQHF. The DNA for the CDR3 is TGTGCCAGCAGCTTCACAGGGGGCAATCAGCCCCAGCATTTT.

The V and J genes are TRBV11-2 and TRBJ1-1; 10 bases fit TRBD1. V was clipped by 5 bases and J by 5 bases; unmatched bases: 8. Germline CDR1 is SGHAT and CDR2 is FQNNGV. This CDR3 is built from 15 residues. Written as DNA, the CDR3 is TGTGCCAGCAGCCATTTTCGGACAGGGGGAACTGAAGCTTTCTTT. It yields the protein CASSHFRTGGTEAFF.

The chain recombines TRBV28 with TRBJ2-1, with a weak D call TRBD1 (6 bases). Trimming shortened V by 5 bases and J by 4 bases, and 12 bases separated the two germline ends. The germline V gene has CDR1 MDHEN and CDR2 SYDVKM. CDR3 length: 14 residues. The chain's CDR3 is CASSIGGRYNEQFF. CDR3 DNA sequence: TGTGCCAGCAGTATAGGGGGTAGGTACAATGAGCAGTTCTTC.

This chain links TRBV20-1 with TRBJ1-1; D not resolved. The germline gives CDR1 DFQATT, CDR2 SNEGSKA (reference sequence). CDR3 length equals 9 residues. Written as DNA, the CDR3 is TGCCGACCGGAGACTGAAGCTTTCTTT. The encoded protein is CRPETEAFF.

This clone was observed once. This sequence joins TRBV14 and TRBJ2-1; D is perhaps TRBD2 (6 bases). V gave up 4 bases and J gave up 4 bases, with 11 bases separating them. Germline V CDR1 and CDR2: SGHDN, FVKESK. This CDR3 has 14 residues. The CDR3 region has the DNA TGTGCCAGCAGCCGATTGGGGGGTTACAATGAGCAGTTCTTC. Translated, it gives CASSRLGGYNEQFF.

About this clone: The junction does not match germline at one end; this may be a read error. The J gene is TRBJ1-2, the V gene TRBV13; maybe TRBD1 (6 bases). The CDR3 is 16 amino acids. Germline-derived CDR1 and CDR2 are PRHDT and FYEKMQ (reference sequence). The CDR3 is CASSDGNPRGVGDKNF. The CDR3 bases are TGTGCCAGCAGTGATGGAAACCCAAGGGGGGTCGGAGACAAGAATTTC.